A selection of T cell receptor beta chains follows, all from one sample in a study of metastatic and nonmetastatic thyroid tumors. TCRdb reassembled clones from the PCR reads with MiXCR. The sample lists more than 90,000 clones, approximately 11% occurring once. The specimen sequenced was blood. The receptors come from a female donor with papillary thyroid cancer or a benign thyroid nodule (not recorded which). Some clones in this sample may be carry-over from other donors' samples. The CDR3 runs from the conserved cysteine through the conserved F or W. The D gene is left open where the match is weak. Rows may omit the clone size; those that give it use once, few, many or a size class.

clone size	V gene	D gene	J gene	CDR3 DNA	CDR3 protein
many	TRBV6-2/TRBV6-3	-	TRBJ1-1	TGTGCCAGCAGTTACGAGACGAACACTGAAGCTTTCTTT	CASSYETNTEAFF
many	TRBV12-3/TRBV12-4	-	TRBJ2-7	TGTGCCAGCAGTTTCCAAAGCTCCTACGAGCAGTACTTC	CASSFQSSYEQYF
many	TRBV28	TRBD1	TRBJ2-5	TGTGCCAGCAGACGTCCGGGACAGGGGAAAGAGACCCAGTACTTC	CASRRPGQGKETQYF
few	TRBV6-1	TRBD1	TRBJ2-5	TGTGCCAGCAGCTATACAGGGGCCCACCAAGAGACCCAGTACTTC	CASSYTGAHQETQYF
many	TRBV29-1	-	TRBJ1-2	TGCAGCGTTGCGGTAGGGGCCGCCTCGAGTGGCTACACCTTC	CSVAVGAASSGYTF
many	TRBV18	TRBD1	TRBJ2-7	TGTGCCAGCTCACCCCCGCGGACAGGGCCGAATCGTTACGAGCAGTACTTC	CASSPPRTGPNRYEQYF
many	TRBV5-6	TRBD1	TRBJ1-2	TGTGCCAGCAGCTTACAGGGGCTGGACTATGGCTACACCTTC	CASSLQGLDYGYTF
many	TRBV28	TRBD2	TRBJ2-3	TGTGCCAGCAGTCCGAGGACTAGCGGGAGATCAGATACGCAGTATTTT	CASSPRTSGRSDTQYF
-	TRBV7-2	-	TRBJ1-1	TGTGCCAGCATCTTGGTGGCAGCGACTGAAGCTTTCTTT	CASILVAATEAFF
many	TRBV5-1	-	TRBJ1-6	TGCGCCAGCAGCTTGGGACAGGATAATTCACCCCTCCACTTT	CASSLGQDNSPLHF
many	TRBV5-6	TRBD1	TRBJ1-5	TGTGCCAGCAGCCTCTTGACAGGGGGCTCGATTAGCAATCAGCCCCAGCATTTT	CASSLLTGGSISNQPQHF
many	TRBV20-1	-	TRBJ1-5	TGCAGTGCGGGGCGGGGGGGTACAGGCAATCAGCCCCAGCATTTT	CSAGRGGTGNQPQHF
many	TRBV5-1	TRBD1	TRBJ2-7	TGCGCCAGCAGCCCGACAGGGGAACGCTACGAGCAGTACTTC	CASSPTGERYEQYF
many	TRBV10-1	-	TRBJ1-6	TGCGCCAGCAGTGAGTCGACGGGTTTAGATAATTCACCCCTCCACTTT	CASSESTGLDNSPLHF
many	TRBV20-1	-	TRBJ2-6	TGCAGTGCTTTTCCACAGGGCGCTGGGGCCAACGTCCTGACTTTC	CSAFPQGAGANVLTF
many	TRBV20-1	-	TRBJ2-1	TGCAGTGCCGGAATAGGGACCGGGAGTTGGTATGAGCAGTTCTTC	CSAGIGTGSWYEQFF
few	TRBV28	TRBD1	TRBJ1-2	TGTGCCAGCAGCTCCACTCAGGGGGGTGGCTACACCTTC	CASSSTQGGGYTF
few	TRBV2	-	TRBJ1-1	TGTGCCAGCAGCAAACTCGGGGGGGTCAACACTGAAGCTTTCTTT	CASSKLGGVNTEAFF
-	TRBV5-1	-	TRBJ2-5	TGCGCCAGCAGCTTGGGGGTAAGTTTCCTAGGGGAGACCCAGTACTTC	CASSLGVSFLGETQYF
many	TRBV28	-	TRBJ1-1	TGTGCCAGCAGTTTATGGGATGGTGGCGGGAACACTGAAGCTTTCTTT	CASSLWDGGGNTEAFF
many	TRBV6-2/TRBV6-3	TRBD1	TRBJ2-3	TGTGCCAGCAGTTTCACGGGACAGGGGGCCGGGGATACGCAGTATTTT	CASSFTGQGAGDTQYF
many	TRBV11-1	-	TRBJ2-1	TGTGCCAGCAGCTTAGCGCGGGGACGTTCTTGGGATGAGCAGTTCTTC	CASSLARGRSWDEQFF
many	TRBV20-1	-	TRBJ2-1	TGCAGTGCTAGAGACCAGAACCGGGACTCCAAGTTCTTC	CSARDQNRDSKFF
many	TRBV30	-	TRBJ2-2	TGTGCCTGGAGTGTGTTGGGGGCGTTTAGGACCGGGGAGCTGTTTTTT	CAWSVLGAFRTGELFF
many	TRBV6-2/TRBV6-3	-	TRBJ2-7	TGTGCCAGCAGTTACGCAGAGAACTCCTACGAGCAGTACTTC	CASSYAENSYEQYF
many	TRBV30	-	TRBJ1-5	TGTGCCTGGAGTGTGGGAGGGCTAACAAATCAGCCCCAGCATTTT	CAWSVGGLTNQPQHF
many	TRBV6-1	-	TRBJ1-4	TGTGCCAGCAGTGAAGCAATTGGACGGATGAATGAAAAACTGTTTTTT	CASSEAIGRMNEKLFF
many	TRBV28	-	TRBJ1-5	TGTGCCAGCAGTTTATCTCGCGCAAACCAGCCCCAGCATTTT	CASSLSRANQPQHF
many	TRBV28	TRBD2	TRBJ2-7	TGTGCCAGCAGGATCACCGGGACTAGCGGGGGAGCCTACGAGCAGTACTTC	CASRITGTSGGAYEQYF
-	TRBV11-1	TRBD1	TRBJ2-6	TGTGCCAGCATCTTAGCGAAGGCATGGACAGGGGGATTTGGGGCCAACGTCCTGACTTTC	CASILAKAWTGGFGANVLTF
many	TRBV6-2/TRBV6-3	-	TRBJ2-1	TGTGCCAGCAGTTACTCGTTCAGCCCACTACAGGGTAAGGCCAATGAGCAGTTCTTC	CASSYSFSPLQGKANEQFF
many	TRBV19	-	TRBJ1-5	TGTGCCAGTAGCCCCGGCGGCAGTGCCTATAGCAATCAGCCCCAGCATTTT	CASSPGGSAYSNQPQHF
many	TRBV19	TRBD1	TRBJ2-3	TGTGCCAGTAGTATAATGGGCAGGGGGCGCACAGATACGCAGTATTTT	CASSIMGRGRTDTQYF
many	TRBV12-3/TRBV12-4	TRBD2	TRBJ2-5	TGTGCCAGCAGTCGTAAGATGGAGGGAGGGCCTCGAGAGACCCAGTACTTC	CASSRKMEGGPRETQYF
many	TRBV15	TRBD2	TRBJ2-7	TGTGCCACCCAAGGACTAGCGGGAGTCGAGCAGTACTTC	CATQGLAGVEQYF
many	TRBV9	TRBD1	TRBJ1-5	TGTGCCAGCAGCGCGACAGGGGTAATTAATCAGCCCCAGCATTTT	CASSATGVINQPQHF
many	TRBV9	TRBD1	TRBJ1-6	TGTGCCAGCAGCGTTTTTGACAGGGGCTATAATTCACCCCTCCACTTT	CASSVFDRGYNSPLHF
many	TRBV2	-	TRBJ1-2	TGTGCCAGCAGTGTAGATGCCGAGTATGGCTACACCTTC	CASSVDAEYGYTF
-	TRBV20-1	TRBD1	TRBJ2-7	TGCAGTGCTATAGCTCTCGGACAGGGTTTCTACGAGCAGTACTTC	CSAIALGQGFYEQYF
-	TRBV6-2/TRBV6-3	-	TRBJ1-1	TGTGCCAGCAGTTACGGTCCCGTGGTGAGTAACTACGTGGACACTGAAGCTTTCTTT	CASSYGPVVSNYVDTEAFF
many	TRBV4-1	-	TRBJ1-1	TGCGCCAGCAGCCAGTTAGGAGGGAACACTGAAGCTTTCTTT	CASSQLGGNTEAFF
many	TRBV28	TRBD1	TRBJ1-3	TGTGCCAGCAGTCTAAGGCAGGGGGTAGCTGGAAACACCATATATTTT	CASSLRQGVAGNTIYF
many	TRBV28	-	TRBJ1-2	TGTGCCAGCAGTTTATCCCGGGCCCTGGAATGGCATGGCTACACCTTC	CASSLSRALEWHGYTF
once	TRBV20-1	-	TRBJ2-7	TGCAGTGCTAGAGAATCCGCGGCGTCAGTGGAGCAGTACTTC	CSARESAASVEQYF
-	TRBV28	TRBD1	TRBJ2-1	TGTGCCAGCAGTTCTACAGGGGGGAAGAATGAGCAGTTCTTC	CASSSTGGKNEQFF
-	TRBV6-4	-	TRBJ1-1	TGTGCCAGCAGTTTATACAGGTCCACTGAAGCTTTCTTT	CASSLYRSTEAFF